A single sample is the source of the 9 T cell receptor beta chains below, sequenced in a study of siplizumab effects on memory and regulatory T cells. Sequenced by immunoSEQ multiplex PCR; TCRdb stores in-frame clones only, minus some. The sample shows about 110,000 clones, under 95% of them seen only once. Material for sequencing was CD4+ T cells sorted from blood. These receptors were collected from a human donor in good health.

The V and J genes are TRBV7-2 and TRBJ2-7; 9 positions agree with TRBD1. CDR3 length: 13 residues. Per germline, CDR1 SGHTA and CDR2 FQGNSA. J lost 4 bases, V lost 5 bases, and 3 bases had no gene match. Written as DNA, the CDR3 is TGTGCCAGCAGCCGGGACAGGGTGTACGAGCAGTACTTC. Translated, it gives CASSRDRVYEQYF.

This sequence joins TRBV5-6 and TRBJ2-5, with D uncertain. Germline CDR1 is SGHDT and CDR2 is YYEEEE. The V and J ends lost 7 bases and 6 bases respectively, with 13 bases between them. The CDR3 covers 12 residues. In nucleotides, the CDR3 is TGTGCCAGCGCCCGTGGCGATCAGACCCAGTACTTC. Translation: CASARGDQTQYF.

This chain links TRBV5-1 with TRBJ1-4; D gene unclear. In germline, CDR1 is SGHRS, CDR2 YFSETQ. This CDR3 spans 14 amino acids. The V gene lost 0 bases and the J gene lost 8 bases, with 11 bases spanning the gap. The CDR3 is CASSLVGRQEKLFF. CDR3 DNA sequence: TGCGCCAGCAGCTTGGTTGGCAGACAAGAAAAACTGTTTTTT.

The chain uses TRBV6-5 and TRBJ2-2, with 7 bases fitting TRBD1. The germline gives CDR1 MNHEY, CDR2 SVGAGI. Unmatched junction bases numbered 7, after V lost 6 bases and J lost 3 bases. The CDR3 is made up of 15 amino acids. The CDR3 sequence is CASRGQTLYTGELFF. The CDR3 coding sequence is TGTGCCAGCAGGGGACAGACCTTGTACACCGGGGAGCTGTTTTTT.

The rearrangement uses TRBV7-8 and TRBJ2-1; no reliable D call. Trimming pared 2 bases from V and 7 bases from J, leaving 9 bases between. From germline, CDR1 is SGHVS and CDR2 FQNEAQ. The CDR3 is 13 residues long. The DNA for the CDR3 is TGTGCCAGCAGCTTAAGTTCTGGGAATGAGCAGTTCTTC. Protein product: CASSLSSGNEQFF.

This chain connects TRBV2 to TRBJ1-1, with 7 positions matching TRBD1. The germline CDR1 and CDR2 sequences are SNHLY and FYNNEI. Trimming cost V 6 bases and J 5 bases; bases outside gene matches: 12. The CDR3 runs 15 residues. The CDR3 protein is CASRPDRVRETEAFF. The CDR3 DNA reads TGTGCCAGCAGGCCTGACAGGGTACGGGAAACTGAAGCTTTCTTT.

V and J are TRBV30 and TRBJ2-7, with a weak D call TRBD1 (6 bases). Germline V CDR1 and CDR2: GTSNPN, SVGIG (reference sequence). The CDR3 extends over 14 amino acids. V lost 5 bases to trimming and J lost 3 bases, with 17 bases between them. This chain's CDR3 is CAWGKGTKNYEQYF. The DNA of the CDR3 is TGTGCCTGGGGGAAAGGGACAAAAAACTACGAGCAGTACTTC.

This chain links TRBV19 with TRBJ1-6, with a weak D call TRBD1 (6 bases). CDR3 length: 14 residues. The germline CDR1 and CDR2 sequences are LNHDA and SQIVND (reference sequence). The V end lost 2 bases, the J end lost 7 bases, and 9 bases lay between the germline ends. This chain's CDR3 is CASSIRGGNSPLHF. CDR3 in DNA: TGTGCCAGTAGTATAAGGGGGGGGAATTCACCCCTCCACTTT.

The V and J genes are TRBV18 and TRBJ1-2; a possible D gene is TRBD1 (5 bases). The CDR3 contains 15 residues. Germline V lookup: CDR1 KGHSH, CDR2 LQKENI. Trimming took 6 bases from V and 4 from J, leaving 18 bases between them. DNA for the CDR3: TGTGCCAGCTCGCCCTCGGACCCAGGGCGCTATGGCTACACCTTC. This sequence encodes CASSPSDPGRYGYTF.